The present TCR beta chain was sequenced within a study of blood T cell repertoires in COVID-19. There are 15 residues in the CDR3. V trimming: 5 bases; J trimming: 2 bases; junction bases outside the gene matches: 6. Germline-derived CDR1 and CDR2 are SEHNR and FQNEAQ (reference sequence). This table comes from immunoSEQ multiplex PCR, and its TCRdb copy is limited to in-frame clones, with some not included. In the table there are some 30,000 clones, 88% of which are singletons. V and J are TRBV7-9 and TRBJ2-3; the match to TRBD1 covers 8 bases. The sequence came from a human donor with active COVID-19. The donor label of this sample is uncertain. The sequenced sample was peripheral blood. The CDR3 coding sequence is TGTGCCAGCAGCCTAAGGACAGGGACCACAGATACGCAGTATTTT. Protein sequence: CASSLRTGTTDTQYF.